The 2 T cell receptor beta chains in this list originate from one sample, sequenced in a study of naive and memory T cell subsets. Study-wide points: Especially in CD8 cells, naive repertoires contained a few larger clonotypes, possibly CD45RA-re-expressing memory cells.

An equimolar mix of two oligonucleotides served as the beta constant-region primer for TRBC1 and TRBC2. Nested alpha and beta constant-region primers with the SP2 primer drove four PCR rounds on ligated cDNA. TCRdb redid the calling of the UMI-ligation and nested PCR reads with MiXCR, one entry per CDR3 protein. The data contain some 82,000 distinct CDR3 sequences, about 11% of them singletons. No antigen is known for these receptors. Sequencing was performed on naive CD4+ T cells from blood. These receptor sequences come from a human donor in good health.

This sequence joins TRBV20-1 and TRBJ2-1, with TRBD2 identical over 7 bases. Germline CDR1 reads DFQATT; CDR2 reads SNEGSKA (reference sequence). This CDR3 is 15 amino acids long. V lost 0 bases, J lost 7 bases, and 9 bases stayed unmatched. CDR3 in DNA: TGCAGTGCTAGAGACCCAGCGGGACTGTCGAATGAGCAGTTCTTC. Protein: CSARDPAGLSNEQFF.

The chain combines TRBV6-2 or TRBV6-3 with TRBJ1-4; D is ambiguous. Trimming removed 7 bases at V and 12 bases at J, with 15 bases between. Germline V gene lookup returns CDR1 MNHEY and CDR2 SVGEGT. The length of the CDR3 is 12 residues. CDR3 bases: TGTGCCAGCACCCAGCCACCAGGACAACTGTTTTTT. Amino acids: CASTQPPGQLFF.